This TCR beta chain is drawn from a study of beta chain features in type 1 diabetes. Findings of the study overall: Sampled from patients, naive, central memory and Treg TCRB repertoires appeared more similar than those sampled from healthy donors. Type 1 diabetes patients had moderately but significantly shorter TCRB CDR3s in all four CD4+ subsets. cDNA-based reads could over-represent cells with high TCR expression.

The V gene end was trimmed by 8 bases and the J gene end by 3 bases; junction bases not matched to a gene: 10. Germline CDR1 reads MDHEN; CDR2 reads SYDVKM. This CDR3 region has 15 residues. cDNA synthesis used the whole RNA isolate, giving expressed TCRB sequences. Sequencing used immunoSEQ multiplex PCR; TCRdb keeps in-frame clones, though not all of them. Of roughly 160,000 clones detected, approximately 7.8% appear once; the ten largest clones hold about 0.9%. This clone appeared a few times. Its specificity is unknown. The J gene is TRBJ1-5, the V gene TRBV28; 7 nucleotides match TRBD1. The sequenced material came from central memory CD4+ T cells from blood. The receptor was derived from a woman aged 40 to 50 with type 1 diabetes. CDR3 sequence reads: CASGTDRVANQPQHF. CDR3 in DNA: TGTGCCAGCGGGACAGACAGGGTCGCCAATCAGCCCCAGCATTTT.